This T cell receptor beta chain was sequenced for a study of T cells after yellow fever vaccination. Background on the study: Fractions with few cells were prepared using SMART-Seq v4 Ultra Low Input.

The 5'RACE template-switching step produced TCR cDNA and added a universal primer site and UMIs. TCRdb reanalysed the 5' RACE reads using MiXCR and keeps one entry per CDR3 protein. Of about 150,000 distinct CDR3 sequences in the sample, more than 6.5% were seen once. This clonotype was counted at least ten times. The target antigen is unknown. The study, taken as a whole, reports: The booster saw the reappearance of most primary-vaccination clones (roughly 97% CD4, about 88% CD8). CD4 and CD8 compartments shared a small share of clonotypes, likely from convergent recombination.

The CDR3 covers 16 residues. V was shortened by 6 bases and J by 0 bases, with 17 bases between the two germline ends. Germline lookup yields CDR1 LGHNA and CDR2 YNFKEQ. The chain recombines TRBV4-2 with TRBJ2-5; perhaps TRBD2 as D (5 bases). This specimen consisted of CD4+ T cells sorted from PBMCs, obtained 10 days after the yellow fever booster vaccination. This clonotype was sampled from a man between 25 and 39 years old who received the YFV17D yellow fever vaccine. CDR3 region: CASSGGQRAYQETQYF. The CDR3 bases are TGTGCCAGCAGTGGTGGGCAGAGGGCATACCAAGAGACCCAGTACTTC.